This paragraph reports one TCR beta chain. The CDR3 runs to 12 residues. Trimming cost V 3 bases and J 2 bases; bases outside gene matches: 1. Germline V gene sequence: CDR1 DFQATT, CDR2 SNEGSKA (reference sequence). This specimen belongs to a study of blood T cell repertoires in COVID-19. Authors' processing steps: Estimates of nucleated cell counts were drawn from the amplification of reference gene primers. Here immunoSEQ multiplex PCR was the method, and the copy in TCRdb shows in-frame clones only, minus some. The V and J calls and clone size were taken over from that table, and D and trimming were inferred from the DNA. Of approximately 210,000 clones listed, less than 90% are singletons.

The chain recombines TRBV20-1 with TRBJ2-7, with TRBD1 matching over 7 bases. The clonotype was recovered from a woman between 70 and 85 years old with acute or convalescent COVID-19. Sequenced material: peripheral blood. The CDR3 here is CSASQGAYEQYF. Here the CDR3 DNA reads TGCAGTGCTAGTCAGGGGGCCTACGAGCAGTACTTC.